This T cell receptor beta chain derives from a study of cytomegalovirus exposure and HLA in healthy donors. General study findings and limits: Clusters of TCRs from the first cohort tended to co-occur in the 100 to 150 validation repertoires (as a later analysis found). High specificity and sensitivity for cytomegalovirus status were reported for the classifier.

Germline V CDR1 and CDR2: MNHEY, SMNVEV (reference sequence). Trimming took 3 bases from V and 2 from J, leaving 13 bases between them. The CDR3 contains 15 residues. Concerning this clone itself: Its antigen is still unknown.

The protocol was immunoSEQ multiplex PCR, while the TCRdb copy is restricted to in-frame clones and leaves out a portion. The table records 150,000 or so clones, 70% to 90% of them present only once. These donors were members of the approximately 120-subject validation cohort, a group separate from the approximately 700-subject first cohort. Material for sequencing was PBMCs. The gene calls are TRBV27 and TRBJ2-5, with D possibly being TRBD1 (6 bases). This TCR came from a man younger than 45 in good health and CMV-seropositive. CDR3 DNA: TGTGCCAGCAGTTTTATAGGGGGACAACAAGAGACCCAGTACTTC. It translates to CASSFIGGQQETQYF.